This T cell receptor beta chain was observed in a study of blood T cell repertoires in COVID-19 (dated by TCRdb to the early 2020s). The study in broad terms: Collaborator samples came from the United States, Italy and Spain and covered acute and convalescent phases of COVID-19. The material from the prospective study consisted of cDNA or gDNA derived from T cells, B-cell-depleted T cells, or PBMCs. Deeply sampled blood TCRbeta repertoires from subjects exposed to, actively infected with, or recovered from COVID-19 were included in the dataset. A freely available public database, intended as a resource for researchers studying the immune response to SARS-CoV-2, is where the repertoires were released. Samples were obtained from the ongoing ImmuneRACE study (first 160 participants) and from 950 to 1,500 subjects provided by 6 global collaborators. A de-identified subject ID, COVID-19 status, age in years and sex were almost always included in the sample metadata. Where available, HLA class I and class II types were obtained from metadata supplied by the sample provider rather than from assay-based typing. Results and caveats for the whole study, not just this receptor: The amount of clinical and demographic metadata varied by source and participant and was provided uncurated.

At one collaborating source in Seattle, patients were enrolled during active infection and were followed longitudinally through the course of disease. Collaborating institutions collected whole blood in K2EDTA tubes following their own protocols. For TCRbeta analysis, collaborator samples were shipped as frozen whole blood, as isolated PBMCs, or as DNA extracted from either sample type. In regard to this clone: Its specific antigen is unknown. Nothing much larger sits one base from this clone, and base qualities are not available.

TCRbeta CDR3 regions were amplified from genomic DNA by means of the immunoSEQ Assay, a bias-controlled multiplex PCR. The original pipeline was this. Within the assay, amplification of reference gene primers was used to estimate how many nucleated cells each sample contained. To quantify the absolute abundance of each unique TCRbeta CDR3 rearrangement, sequence reads were collapsed and filtered. For each sample, productive Simpson clonality was calculated as the square root of Simpson's diversity index over productive rearrangements. Held by TCRdb, this immuneACCESS table contains in-frame sequences only and omits some clones. Under half of the omission traces to an unresolved V gene where checked; the cause of the rest is unknown. D and trimming come from the DNA, and the V and J calls and clone size come from that table. Present in this sample are roughly 180,000 clones, around 74% of which were seen just once. The ten largest clones represent more than 7% of the sample.

The V end gives up 1 base and the J end 5 bases, leaving 3 bases in the junction not matched to a gene. CDR1 SGHNT and CDR2 YYREEE are derived from the germline V gene (reference sequence). Its CDR3 holds 14 amino acids, cysteine through phenylalanine. The only DNA kept is the CDR3, 42 bases in frame from the first base. This clonotype originated in a woman aged 55-75 years with COVID-19, enrolled during active disease. The material sequenced was peripheral blood. The chain uses TRBV5-4 and TRBJ2-4, with 7 bases matching TRBD2. The DNA is TGTGCCAGCAGCTTGAGCAGCGGGGAAAACATTCAGTACTTC. This translates into CASSLSSGENIQYF.